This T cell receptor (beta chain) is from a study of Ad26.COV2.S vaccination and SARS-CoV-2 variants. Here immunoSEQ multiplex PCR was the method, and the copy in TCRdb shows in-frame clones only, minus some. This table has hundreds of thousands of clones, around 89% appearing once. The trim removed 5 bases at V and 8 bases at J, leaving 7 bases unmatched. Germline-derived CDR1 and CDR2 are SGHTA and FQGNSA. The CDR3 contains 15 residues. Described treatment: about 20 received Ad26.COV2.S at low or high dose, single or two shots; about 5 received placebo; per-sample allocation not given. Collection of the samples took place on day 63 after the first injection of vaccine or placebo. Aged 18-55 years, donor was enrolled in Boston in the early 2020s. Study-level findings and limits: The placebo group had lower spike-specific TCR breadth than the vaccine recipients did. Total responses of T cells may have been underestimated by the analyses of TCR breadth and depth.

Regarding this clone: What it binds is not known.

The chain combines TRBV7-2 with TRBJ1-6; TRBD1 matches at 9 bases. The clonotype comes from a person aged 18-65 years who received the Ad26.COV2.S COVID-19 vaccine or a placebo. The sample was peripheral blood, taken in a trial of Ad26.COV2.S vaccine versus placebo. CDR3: CASSPQGAGDSPLHF. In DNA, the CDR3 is TGTGCCAGCAGCCCACAGGGGGCCGGGGATTCACCCCTCCACTTT.